The clone carrying this T cell receptor (beta chain) was found many times. The sample originates from a study of T cells in Graves' hyperthyroidism and ophthalmopathy. Looking at the study overall: Peripheral blood sampling occurred at initial diagnosis, before any treatment.

Amplification of TCR beta CDR3 regions was performed using RNA transcripts as template. In the first-round RT-PCR of the TCR CDR3, the HTBI primer set was used. TCRdb re-called the multiplex PCR reads through MiXCR, storing one row per CDR3 protein. The sample lists hundreds of thousands of distinct CDR3 sequences, roughly 32% seen once, with around a third in the top ten. The CDR3 loop spans 12 amino acids. In germline, CDR1 is WSHSY, CDR2 SAAADI. V gave up 9 bases and J gave up 6 bases, with 15 bases separating them. This receptor was taken from a woman between 35 and 50 years old with Graves' hyperthyroidism. Sequenced: blood. The chain couples TRBV10-2 to TRBJ2-7; possibly TRBD1 for D (5 bases). The CDR3 protein is CASNRPWGEQYF. For the CDR3, the DNA is TGCGCCAGTAACAGGCCTTGGGGCGAGCAGTACTTC.